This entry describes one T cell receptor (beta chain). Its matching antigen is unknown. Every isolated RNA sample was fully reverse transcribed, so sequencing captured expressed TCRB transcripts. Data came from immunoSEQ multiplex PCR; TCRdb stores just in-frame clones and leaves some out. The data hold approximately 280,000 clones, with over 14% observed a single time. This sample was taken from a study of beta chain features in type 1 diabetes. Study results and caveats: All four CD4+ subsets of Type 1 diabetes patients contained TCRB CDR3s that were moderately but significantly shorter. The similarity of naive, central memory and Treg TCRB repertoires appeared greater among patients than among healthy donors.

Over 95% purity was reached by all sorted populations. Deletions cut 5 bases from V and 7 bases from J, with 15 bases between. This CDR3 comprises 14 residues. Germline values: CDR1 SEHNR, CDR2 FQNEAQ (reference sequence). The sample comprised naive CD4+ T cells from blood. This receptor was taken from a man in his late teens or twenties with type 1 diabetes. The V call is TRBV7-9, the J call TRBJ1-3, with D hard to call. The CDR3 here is CASSPIFRENTIYF. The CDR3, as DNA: TGTGCCAGCAGCCCAATATTTCGGGAGAACACCATATATTTT.